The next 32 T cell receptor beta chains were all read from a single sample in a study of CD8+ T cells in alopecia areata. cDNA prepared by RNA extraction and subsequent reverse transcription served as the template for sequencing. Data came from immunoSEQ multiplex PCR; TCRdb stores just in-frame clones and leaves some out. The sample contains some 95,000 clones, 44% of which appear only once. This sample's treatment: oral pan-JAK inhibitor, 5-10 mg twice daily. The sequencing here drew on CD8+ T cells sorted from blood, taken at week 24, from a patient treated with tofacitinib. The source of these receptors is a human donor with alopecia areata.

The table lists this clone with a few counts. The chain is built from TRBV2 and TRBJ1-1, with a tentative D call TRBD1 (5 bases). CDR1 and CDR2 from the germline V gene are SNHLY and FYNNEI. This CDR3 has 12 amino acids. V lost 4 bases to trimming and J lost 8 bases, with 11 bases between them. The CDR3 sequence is CASSGRRDEAFF. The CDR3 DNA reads TGTGCCAGCAGTGGGAGAAGGGACGAAGCTTTCTTT.

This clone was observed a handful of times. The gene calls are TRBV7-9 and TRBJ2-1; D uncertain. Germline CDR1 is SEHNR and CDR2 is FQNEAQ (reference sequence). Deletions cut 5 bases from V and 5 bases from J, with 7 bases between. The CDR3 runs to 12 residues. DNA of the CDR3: TGTGCCAGCAGCGGGCTCGACAATGAGCAGTTCTTC. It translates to CASSGLDNEQFF. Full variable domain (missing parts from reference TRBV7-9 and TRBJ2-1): DTGVSQNPRHKITKRGQNVTFRCDPISEHNRLYWYRQTLGQGPEFLTYFQNEAQLEKSRLLSDRFSAERPKGSFSTLEIQRTEQGDSAMYLCASSGLDNEQFFGPGTRLTVL.

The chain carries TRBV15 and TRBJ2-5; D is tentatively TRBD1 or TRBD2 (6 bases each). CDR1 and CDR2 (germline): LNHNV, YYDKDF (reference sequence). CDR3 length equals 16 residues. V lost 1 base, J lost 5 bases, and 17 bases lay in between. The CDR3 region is CATSRVEGGLAETQYF. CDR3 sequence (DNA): TGTGCCACCAGCAGAGTAGAGGGGGGACTCGCGGAGACCCAGTACTTC.

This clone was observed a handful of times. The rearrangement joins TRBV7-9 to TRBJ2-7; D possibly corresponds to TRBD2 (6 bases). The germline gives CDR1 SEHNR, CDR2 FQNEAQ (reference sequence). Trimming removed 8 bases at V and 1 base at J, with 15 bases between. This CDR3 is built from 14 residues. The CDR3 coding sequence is TGTGCCAGCGAGTCCGGGACTCTTTCCTACGAGCAGTACTTC. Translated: CASESGTLSYEQYF.

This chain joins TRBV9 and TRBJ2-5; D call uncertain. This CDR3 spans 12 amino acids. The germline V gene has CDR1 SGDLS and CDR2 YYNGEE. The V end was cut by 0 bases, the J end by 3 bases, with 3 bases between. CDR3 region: CASSVDEETQYF. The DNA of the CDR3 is TGTGCCAGCAGCGTAGATGAAGAGACCCAGTACTTC.

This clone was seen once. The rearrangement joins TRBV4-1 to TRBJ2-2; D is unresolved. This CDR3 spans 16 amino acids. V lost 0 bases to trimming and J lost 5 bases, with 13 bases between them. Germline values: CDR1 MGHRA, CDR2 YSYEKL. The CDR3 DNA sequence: TGCGCCAGCAGCCAAGATAGGACGAACCCGACCGGGGAGCTGTTTTTT. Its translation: CASSQDRTNPTGELFF.

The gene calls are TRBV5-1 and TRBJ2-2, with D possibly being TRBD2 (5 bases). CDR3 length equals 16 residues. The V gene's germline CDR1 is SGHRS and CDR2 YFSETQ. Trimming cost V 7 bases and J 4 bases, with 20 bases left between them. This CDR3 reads CASSSRGDSTTGELFF. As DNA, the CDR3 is TGCGCCAGCTCTTCCCGGGGAGACTCGACCACCGGGGAGCTGTTTTTT.

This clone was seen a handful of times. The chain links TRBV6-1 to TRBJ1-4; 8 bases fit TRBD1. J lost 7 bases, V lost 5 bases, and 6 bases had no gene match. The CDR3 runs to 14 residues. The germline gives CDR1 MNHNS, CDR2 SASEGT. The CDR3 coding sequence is TGTGCCAGCAGTAACAGGGGGGGAAGTGAAAAACTGTTTTTT. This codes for CASSNRGGSEKLFF.

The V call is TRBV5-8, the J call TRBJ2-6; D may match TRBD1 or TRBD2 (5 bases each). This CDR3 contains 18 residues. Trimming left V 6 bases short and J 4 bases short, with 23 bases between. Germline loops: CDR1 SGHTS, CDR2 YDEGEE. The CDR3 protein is CASTDQGVFTWGANVLTF. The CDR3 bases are TGTGCCAGCACCGACCAGGGAGTTTTCACTTGGGGGGCCAACGTCCTGACTTTC.

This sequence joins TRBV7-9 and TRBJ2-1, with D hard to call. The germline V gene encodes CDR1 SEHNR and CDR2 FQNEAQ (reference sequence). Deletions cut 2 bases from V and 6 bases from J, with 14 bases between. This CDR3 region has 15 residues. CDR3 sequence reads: CASSLTLSGSNEQFF. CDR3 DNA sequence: TGTGCCAGCAGCTTAACCCTGAGTGGCTCCAATGAGCAGTTCTTC.

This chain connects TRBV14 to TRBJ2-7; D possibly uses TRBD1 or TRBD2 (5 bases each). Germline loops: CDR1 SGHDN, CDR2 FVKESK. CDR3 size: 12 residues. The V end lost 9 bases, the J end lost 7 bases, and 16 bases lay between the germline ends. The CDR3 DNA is TGTGCCAGTAGGGACGGCAATTTGGAGCAGTACTTC. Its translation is CASRDGNLEQYF.

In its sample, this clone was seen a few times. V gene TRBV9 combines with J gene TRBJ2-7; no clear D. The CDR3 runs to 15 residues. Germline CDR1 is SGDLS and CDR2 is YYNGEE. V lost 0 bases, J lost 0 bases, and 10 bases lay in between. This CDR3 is CASSVGVGPSYEQYF. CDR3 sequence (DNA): TGTGCCAGCAGCGTAGGGGTTGGACCCTCCTACGAGCAGTACTTC.

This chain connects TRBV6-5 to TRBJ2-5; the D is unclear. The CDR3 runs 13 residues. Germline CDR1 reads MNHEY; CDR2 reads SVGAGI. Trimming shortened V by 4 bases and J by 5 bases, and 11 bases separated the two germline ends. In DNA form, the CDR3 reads TGTGCCAGCAGTTCCGACCTATCTGAGACCCAGTACTTC. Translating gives CASSSDLSETQYF.

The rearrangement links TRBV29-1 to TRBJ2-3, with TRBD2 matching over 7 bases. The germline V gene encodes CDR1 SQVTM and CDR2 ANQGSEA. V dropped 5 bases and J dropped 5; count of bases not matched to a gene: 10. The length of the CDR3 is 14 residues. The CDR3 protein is CSVLGLVRGDTQYF. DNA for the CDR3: TGCAGCGTTTTAGGACTAGTGCGAGGAGATACGCAGTATTTT.

CDR3 sequence: CASRPGHSNTEAFF. The CDR3 bases are TGTGCCAGCAGACCGGGACACTCGAACACTGAAGCTTTCTTT. The chain uses TRBV6-5 and TRBJ1-1, with D perhaps matching TRBD1 (6 bases). V was trimmed by 6 bases and J by 1 base, leaving 12 bases between them. The CDR3 covers 14 residues. Germline assignment: CDR1 MNHEY and CDR2 SVGAGI.

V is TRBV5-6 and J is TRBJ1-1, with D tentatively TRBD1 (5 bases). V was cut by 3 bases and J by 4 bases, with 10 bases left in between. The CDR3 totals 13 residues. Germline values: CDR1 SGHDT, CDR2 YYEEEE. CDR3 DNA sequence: TGTGCCAGCAGCTACACGGGGCCCACTGAAGCTTTCTTT. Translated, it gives CASSYTGPTEAFF.

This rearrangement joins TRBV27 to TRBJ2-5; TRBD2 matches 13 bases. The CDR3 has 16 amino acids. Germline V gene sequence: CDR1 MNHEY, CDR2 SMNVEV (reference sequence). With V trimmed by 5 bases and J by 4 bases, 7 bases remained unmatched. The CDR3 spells CASSPGLAGAGETQYF. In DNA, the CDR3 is TGTGCCAGCAGTCCAGGACTAGCGGGAGCGGGAGAGACCCAGTACTTC.

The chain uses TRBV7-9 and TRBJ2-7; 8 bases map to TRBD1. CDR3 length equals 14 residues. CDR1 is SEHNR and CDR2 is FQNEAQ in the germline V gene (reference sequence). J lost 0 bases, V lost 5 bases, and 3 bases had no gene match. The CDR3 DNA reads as TGTGCCAGCAGCACCGGGACAGGCTCCTACGAGCAGTACTTC. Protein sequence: CASSTGTGSYEQYF.

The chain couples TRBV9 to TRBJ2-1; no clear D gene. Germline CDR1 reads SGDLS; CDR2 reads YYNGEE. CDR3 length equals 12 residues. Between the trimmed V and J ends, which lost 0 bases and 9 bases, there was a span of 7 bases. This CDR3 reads CASSVVAGEQFF. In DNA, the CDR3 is TGTGCCAGCAGCGTAGTGGCAGGTGAGCAGTTCTTC.

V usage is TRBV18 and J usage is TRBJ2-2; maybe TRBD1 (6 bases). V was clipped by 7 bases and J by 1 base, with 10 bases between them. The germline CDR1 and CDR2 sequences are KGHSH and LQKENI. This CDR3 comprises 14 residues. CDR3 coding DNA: TGTGCCAGCTGGCCGGGACAGAACACCGGGGAGCTGTTTTTT. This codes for CASWPGQNTGELFF. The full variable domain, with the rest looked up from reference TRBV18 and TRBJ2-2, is NAGVMQNPRHLVRRRGQEARLRCSPMKGHSHVYWYRQLPEEGLKFMVYLQKENIIDESGMPKERFSAEFPKEGPSILRIQQVVRGDSAAYFCASWPGQNTGELFFGEGSRLTVL.

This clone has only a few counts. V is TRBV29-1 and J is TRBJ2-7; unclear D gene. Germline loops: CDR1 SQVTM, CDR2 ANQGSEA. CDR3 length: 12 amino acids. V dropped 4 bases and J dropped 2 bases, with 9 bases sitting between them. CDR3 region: CSVGDAAYEQYF. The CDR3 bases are TGCAGCGTTGGAGACGCCGCCTACGAGCAGTACTTC.

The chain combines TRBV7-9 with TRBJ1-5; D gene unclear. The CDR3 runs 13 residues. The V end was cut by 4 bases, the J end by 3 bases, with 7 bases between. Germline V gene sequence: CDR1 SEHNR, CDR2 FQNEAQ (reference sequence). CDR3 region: CASSSSPNQPQHF. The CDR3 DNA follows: TGTGCCAGCAGCTCCTCTCCCAATCAGCCCCAGCATTTT.

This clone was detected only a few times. CDR3 in amino acids: CASSWEHSRADTQYF. Here the CDR3 DNA reads TGTGCCAGCAGCTGGGAACATTCGAGGGCAGATACGCAGTATTTT. The rearrangement joins TRBV11-2 to TRBJ2-3; D possibly corresponds to TRBD2 (5 bases). Germline assignment: CDR1 SGHAT and CDR2 FQNNGV. V lost 4 bases, J lost 4 bases, and 15 bases lay in between. CDR3 length: 15 residues.

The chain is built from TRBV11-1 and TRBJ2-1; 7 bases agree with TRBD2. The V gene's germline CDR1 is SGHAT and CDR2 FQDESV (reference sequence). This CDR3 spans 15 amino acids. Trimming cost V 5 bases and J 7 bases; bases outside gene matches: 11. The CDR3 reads CASSPRWLADNEQFF. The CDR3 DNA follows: TGTGCCAGCAGCCCTCGGTGGCTAGCGGATAATGAGCAGTTCTTC.

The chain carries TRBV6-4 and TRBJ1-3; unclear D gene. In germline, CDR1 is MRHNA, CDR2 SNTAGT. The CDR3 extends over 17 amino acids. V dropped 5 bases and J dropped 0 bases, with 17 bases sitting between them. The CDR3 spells CASSQSIKGSSGNTIYF. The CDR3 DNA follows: TGTGCCAGCAGTCAAAGTATCAAAGGGAGCTCTGGAAACACCATATATTTT.

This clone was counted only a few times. CDR3 region: CAWSSTGGADTQYF. In DNA form, the CDR3 reads TGTGCCTGGAGTTCTACAGGGGGCGCGGATACGCAGTATTTT. The gene calls are TRBV30 and TRBJ2-3, with 9 bases lining up with TRBD1. CDR1 is GTSNPN and CDR2 is SVGIG in the germline V gene (reference sequence). The CDR3 runs 14 residues. Germline trimming cut 2 bases from V and 6 bases from J; bases unmatched to any gene: 6.

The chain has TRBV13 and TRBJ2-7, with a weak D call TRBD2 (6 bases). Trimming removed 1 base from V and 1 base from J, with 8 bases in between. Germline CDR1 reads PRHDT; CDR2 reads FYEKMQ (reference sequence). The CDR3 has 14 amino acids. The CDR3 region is CASSLDGRSYEQYF. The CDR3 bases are TGTGCCAGCAGCTTAGATGGGAGGTCCTACGAGCAGTACTTC.

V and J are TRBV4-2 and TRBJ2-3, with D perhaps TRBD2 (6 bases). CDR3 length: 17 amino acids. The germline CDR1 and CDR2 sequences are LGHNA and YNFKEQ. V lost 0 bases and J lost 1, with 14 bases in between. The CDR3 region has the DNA TGTGCCAGCAGCCAAGAGAGGGTCCAGCGGGGCACAGATACGCAGTATTTT. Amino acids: CASSQERVQRGTDTQYF.

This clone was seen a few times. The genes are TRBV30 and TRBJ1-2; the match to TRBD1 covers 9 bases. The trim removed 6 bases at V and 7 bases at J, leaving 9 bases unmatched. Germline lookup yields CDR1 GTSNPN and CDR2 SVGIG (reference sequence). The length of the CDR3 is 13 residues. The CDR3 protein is CACLGQGHLGYTF. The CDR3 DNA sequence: TGTGCCTGTTTGGGACAGGGCCACCTTGGCTACACCTTC.

The CDR3 nucleotides are TGTGCCAGCAGGGAGACAGTTAATCAGCCCCAGCATTTT. This encodes CASRETVNQPQHF. The rearrangement links TRBV2 to TRBJ1-5; D perhaps matches TRBD1 (5 bases). Germline V lookup: CDR1 SNHLY, CDR2 FYNNEI. V gave up 6 bases and J gave up 4 bases, with 10 bases separating them. The CDR3 has 13 amino acids.

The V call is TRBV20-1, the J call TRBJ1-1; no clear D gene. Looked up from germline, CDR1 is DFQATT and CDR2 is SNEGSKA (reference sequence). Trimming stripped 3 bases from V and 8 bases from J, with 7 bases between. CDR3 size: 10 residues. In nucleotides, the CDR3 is TGCAGTGCTAGTGTTGCAGAAGCTTTCTTT. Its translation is CSASVAEAFF.

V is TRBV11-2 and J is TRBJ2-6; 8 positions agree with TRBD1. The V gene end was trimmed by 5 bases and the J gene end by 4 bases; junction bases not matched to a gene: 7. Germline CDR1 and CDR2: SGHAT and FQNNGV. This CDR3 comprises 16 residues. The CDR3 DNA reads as TGTGCCAGCAGCGGGCAGGGGGCGCCCGGGGCCAACGTCCTGACTTTC. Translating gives CASSGQGAPGANVLTF. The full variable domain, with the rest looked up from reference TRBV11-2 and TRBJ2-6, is EAGVAQSPRYKIIEKRQSVAFWCNPISGHATLYWYQQILGQGPKLLIQFQNNGVVDDSQLPKDRFSAERLKGVDSTLKIQPAKLEDSAVYLCASSGQGAPGANVLTFGAGSRLTVL.